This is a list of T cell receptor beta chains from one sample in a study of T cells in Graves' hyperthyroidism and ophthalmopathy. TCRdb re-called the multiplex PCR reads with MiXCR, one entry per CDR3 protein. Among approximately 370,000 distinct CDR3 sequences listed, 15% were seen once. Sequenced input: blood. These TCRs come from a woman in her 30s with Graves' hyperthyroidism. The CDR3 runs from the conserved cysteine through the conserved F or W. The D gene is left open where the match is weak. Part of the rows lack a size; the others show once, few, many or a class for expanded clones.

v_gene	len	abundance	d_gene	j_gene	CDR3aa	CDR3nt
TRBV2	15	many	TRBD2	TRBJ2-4	CASSETREGAVVQYF	TGTGCCAGCAGTGAAACCCGGGAGGGCGCGGTAGTTCAGTACTTC
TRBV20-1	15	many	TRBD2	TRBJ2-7	CSARSLAGQPYEQYF	TGCAGTGCTAGATCCCTAGCGGGACAGCCCTACGAGCAGTACTTC
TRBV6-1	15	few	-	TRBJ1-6	CASSEGRREISPLHF	TGTGCCAGCAGTGAGGGACGGAGAGAGATTTCACCCCTCCACTTT
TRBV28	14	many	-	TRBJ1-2	CASSAPRDRGGYTF	TGTGCCAGCAGTGCACCACGAGATAGGGGCGGCTACACCTTC
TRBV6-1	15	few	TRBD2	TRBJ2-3	CASRPGLAGRDTQYF	TGTGCCAGCAGGCCCGGACTAGCGGGGAGAGATACGCAGTATTTT
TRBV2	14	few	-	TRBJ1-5	CASSPDSSTQPQHF	TGTGCCAGCAGTCCGGACAGTTCAACTCAGCCCCAGCATTTT
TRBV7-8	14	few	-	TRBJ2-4	CASSPRAVKNIQYF	TGTGCCAGCAGCCCCAGGGCTGTGAAAAACATTCAGTACTTC
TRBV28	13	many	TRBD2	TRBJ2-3	CASSRASGGTQYF	TGTGCCAGCAGCCGGGCGAGCGGGGGAACGCAGTATTTT
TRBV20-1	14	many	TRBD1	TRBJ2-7	CSATGTGIGYEQYF	TGCAGTGCTACGGGGACAGGGATCGGGTACGAGCAGTACTTC
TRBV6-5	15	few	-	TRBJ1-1	CASSYSVGGNTEAFF	TGTGCCAGCAGTTACTCAGTTGGGGGGAACACTGAAGCTTTCTTT
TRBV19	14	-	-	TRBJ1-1	CASSIALITTEAFF	TGTGCCAGTAGTATAGCTCTAATTACCACTGAAGCTTTCTTT
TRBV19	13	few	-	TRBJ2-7	CASSIWPSYEQYF	TGTGCCAGTAGTATATGGCCATCCTACGAGCAGTACTTC
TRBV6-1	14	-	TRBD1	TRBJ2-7	CAAKRDREVGEQYF	TGTGCCGCCAAGAGGGACAGGGAGGTTGGGGAGCAGTACTTC
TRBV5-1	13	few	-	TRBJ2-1	CASSPEGYNEQFF	TGCGCCAGCAGCCCTGAGGGGTACAATGAGCAGTTCTTC
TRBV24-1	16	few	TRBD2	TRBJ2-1	CATSDAGTSGRTEQFF	TGTGCCACCAGTGATGCCGGGACTAGCGGGAGGACTGAGCAGTTCTTC
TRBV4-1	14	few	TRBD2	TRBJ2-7	CASSPSGLEYEQYF	TGCGCCAGCAGCCCATCGGGACTAGAATACGAGCAGTACTTC
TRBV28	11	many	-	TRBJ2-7	CASSQPGEQYF	TGTGCCAGCAGCCAACCAGGGGAGCAGTACTTC
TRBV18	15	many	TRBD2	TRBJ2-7	CASSPQAGVPSEQYF	TGTGCCAGCTCACCACAGGCGGGAGTACCTTCCGAGCAGTACTTC
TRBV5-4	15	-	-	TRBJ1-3	CASSLEAGPGNTIYF	TGTGCCAGCAGCTTGGAGGCAGGGCCTGGAAACACCATATATTTT
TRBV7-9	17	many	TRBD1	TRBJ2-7	CASSDRGVGQRNYEQYF	TGTGCCAGCAGCGACAGGGGGGTGGGACAGCGAAACTACGAGCAGTACTTC
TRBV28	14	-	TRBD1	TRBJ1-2	CASSLWTGTYGYTF	TGTGCCAGCAGTTTATGGACAGGGACTTATGGCTACACCTTC
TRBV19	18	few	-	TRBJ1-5	CASSTHLGTIYHNQPQHF	TGTGCCAGTAGTACTCATCTGGGGACAATTTACCACAATCAGCCCCAGCATTTT
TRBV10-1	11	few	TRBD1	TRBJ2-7	CASGTAYEQYF	TGCGCCAGCGGGACAGCCTACGAGCAGTACTTC
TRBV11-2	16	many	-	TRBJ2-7	CASSLEIIGDYYEQYF	TGTGCCAGCAGCTTAGAGATAATTGGGGATTACTACGAGCAGTACTTC
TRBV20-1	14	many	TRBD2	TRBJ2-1	CSATTSGSYNEQFF	TGCAGTGCTACGACTAGCGGGAGTTACAATGAGCAGTTCTTC
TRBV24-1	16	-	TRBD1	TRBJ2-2	CATSDWGQGNTGELFF	TGTGCCACCAGTGATTGGGGACAGGGAAACACCGGGGAGCTGTTTTTT
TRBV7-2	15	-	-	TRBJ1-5	CASSSSGDSNQPQHF	TGTGCCAGCAGCTCCTCAGGAGATAGCAATCAGCCCCAGCATTTT
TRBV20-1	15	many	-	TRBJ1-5	CSARSTGFSNQPQHF	TGCAGTGCTAGAAGCACCGGGTTTAGCAATCAGCCCCAGCATTTT
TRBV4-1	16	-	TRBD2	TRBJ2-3	CASSLGLAGIVDTQYF	TGCGCCAGCAGCCTCGGACTAGCGGGTATTGTAGATACGCAGTATTTT
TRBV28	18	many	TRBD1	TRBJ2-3	CASSLPTGDTFRTDTQYF	TGTGCCAGCAGTTTGCCCACAGGGGACACATTCCGCACAGATACGCAGTATTTT
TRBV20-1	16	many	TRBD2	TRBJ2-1	CSANGREGRFQHEQFF	TGCAGTGCAAACGGGCGGGAGGGCCGCTTCCAACATGAGCAGTTCTTC
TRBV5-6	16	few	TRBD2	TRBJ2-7	CASSIRTSGSKYEQYF	TGTGCCAGCAGCATTCGGACTAGCGGTTCTAAGTACGAGCAGTACTTC
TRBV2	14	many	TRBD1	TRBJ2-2	CASRGQGRSGELFF	TGTGCCAGCAGGGGACAGGGTCGTTCCGGGGAGCTGTTTTTT
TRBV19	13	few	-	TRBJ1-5	CASSNGGNQPQHF	TGTGCCAGTAGTAACGGGGGGAATCAGCCCCAGCATTTT
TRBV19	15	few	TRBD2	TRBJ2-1	CASSILADAYNEQFF	TGTGCCAGTAGTATCCTAGCGGACGCTTACAATGAGCAGTTCTTC
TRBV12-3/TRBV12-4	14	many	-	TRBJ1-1	CASSLAWPNTEAFF	TGTGCCAGCAGTTTGGCGTGGCCTAACACTGAAGCTTTCTTT
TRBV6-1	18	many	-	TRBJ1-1	CASRPRDSSRVQNTEAFF	TGTGCCAGCAGACCCCGGGATAGCTCCCGTGTTCAGAACACTGAAGCTTTCTTT
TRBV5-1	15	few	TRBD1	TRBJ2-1	CASSLLGTGDNEQFF	TGCGCCAGCAGCTTGCTCGGGACAGGGGACAATGAGCAGTTCTTC
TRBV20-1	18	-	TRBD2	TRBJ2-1	CSARGGLAGGPSYNEQFF	TGCAGTGCTAGGGGGGGACTAGCGGGAGGCCCCTCCTACAATGAGCAGTTCTTC
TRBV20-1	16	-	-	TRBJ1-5	CSARSLDRHSNQPQHF	TGCAGTGCTAGATCCCTCGATAGACATAGCAATCAGCCCCAGCATTTT
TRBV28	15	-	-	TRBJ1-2	CASSLGGAYGYGYTF	TGTGCCAGCAGCCTCGGGGGCGCCTATGGCTATGGCTACACCTTC
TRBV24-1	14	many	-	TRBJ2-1	CATSDQGDYNEQFF	TGTGCCACCAGTGATCAGGGTGACTACAATGAGCAGTTCTTC
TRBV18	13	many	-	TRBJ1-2	CASSPTGNYGYTF	TGTGCCAGCTCACCCACAGGGAACTATGGCTACACCTTC
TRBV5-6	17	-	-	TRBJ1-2	CASSSRDRLMEGYGYTF	TGTGCCAGCAGCTCACGGGACCGACTGATGGAGGGCTATGGCTACACCTTC
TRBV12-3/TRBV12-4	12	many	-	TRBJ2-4	CASSRQQNIQYF	TGTGCCAGCAGCCGACAGCAGAACATTCAGTACTTC
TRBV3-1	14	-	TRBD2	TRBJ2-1	CASSRPGRGDEQFF	TGTGCCAGCAGCCGCCCTGGGAGGGGAGATGAGCAGTTCTTC
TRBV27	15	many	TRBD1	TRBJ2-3	CASSPTGVIGDTQYF	TGTGCCAGCAGTCCCACAGGGGTAATAGGGGATACGCAGTATTTT
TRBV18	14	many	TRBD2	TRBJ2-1	CASSRLAEYNEQFF	TGTGCCAGCTCACGACTAGCGGAGTACAATGAGCAGTTCTTC
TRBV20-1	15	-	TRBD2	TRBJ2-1	CSATYRREGPDEQFF	TGCAGTGCTACCTATCGACGGGAGGGCCCCGATGAGCAGTTCTTC
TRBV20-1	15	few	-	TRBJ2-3	CSARDGTISTDTQYF	TGCAGTGCTAGAGATGGAACGATAAGCACAGATACGCAGTATTTT
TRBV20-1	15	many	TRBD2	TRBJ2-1	CSARALAGVTNEQFF	TGCAGTGCTAGAGCCTTAGCGGGAGTAACAAATGAGCAGTTCTTC
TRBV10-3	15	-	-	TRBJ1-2	CAISESSQASYGYTF	TGTGCCATCAGTGAGTCGAGTCAGGCTTCCTATGGCTACACCTTC
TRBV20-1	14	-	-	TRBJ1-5	CSARGQYSNQPQHF	TGCAGTGCTAGAGGACAGTATAGCAATCAGCCCCAGCATTTT